This TCR beta chain was retrieved from a study of shared clonotypes between healthy human individuals. General study findings and limits: Enrolling few donors narrowed the genetic and exposure-history diversity that was represented. Blood was the sole source, and tissue repertoires probably differ.

As to this clone: Its antigen is unknown.

Some 29,000 T cell genomes (approximately 190 ng DNA) went into each sorted-subset replicate. TCRdb keeps only in-frame clones here, not all; method: immunoSEQ multiplex PCR. The data show 800,000 to 950,000 clones, around 96% seen once. Naive CD8 cells lacked CD45RO, underwent positive selection for CCR7 and left out terminally differentiated effector memory CD45RA+ cells. This CDR3 has 12 residues. Germline CDR1 and CDR2: SGHNT and YYREEE (reference sequence). The V and J ends lost 4 bases and 6 bases respectively, with 8 bases between them. The origin of this receptor is a young man in good health. J is TRBJ2-1 and V is TRBV5-4; D call uncertain. Sequencing was carried out using naive CD8+ T cells sorted from blood. The CDR3 DNA sequence: TGTGCCAGCAGCGAGTTAAGCAATGAGCAGTTCTTC. It yields the protein CASSELSNEQFF.